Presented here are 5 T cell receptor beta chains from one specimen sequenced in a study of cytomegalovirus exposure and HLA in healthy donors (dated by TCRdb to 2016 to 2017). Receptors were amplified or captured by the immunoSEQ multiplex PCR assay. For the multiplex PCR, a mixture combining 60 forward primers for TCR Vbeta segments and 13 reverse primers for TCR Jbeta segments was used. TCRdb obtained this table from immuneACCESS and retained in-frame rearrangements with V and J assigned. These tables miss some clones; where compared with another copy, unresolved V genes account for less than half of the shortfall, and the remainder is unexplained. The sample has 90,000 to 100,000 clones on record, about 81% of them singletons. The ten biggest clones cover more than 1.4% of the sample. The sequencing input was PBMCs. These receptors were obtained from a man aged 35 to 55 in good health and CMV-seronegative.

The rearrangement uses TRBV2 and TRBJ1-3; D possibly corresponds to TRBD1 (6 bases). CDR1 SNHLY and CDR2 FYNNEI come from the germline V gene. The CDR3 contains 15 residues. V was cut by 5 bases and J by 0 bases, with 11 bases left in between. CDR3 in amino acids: CASSPSGVSGNTIYF. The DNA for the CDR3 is TGTGCCAGCAGTCCTTCAGGGGTCTCTGGAAACACCATATATTTT.

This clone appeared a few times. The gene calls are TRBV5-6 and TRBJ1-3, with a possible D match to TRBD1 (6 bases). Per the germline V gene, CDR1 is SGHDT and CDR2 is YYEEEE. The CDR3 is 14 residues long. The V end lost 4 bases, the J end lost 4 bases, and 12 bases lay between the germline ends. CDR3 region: CASSPGQYGNTIYF. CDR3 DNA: TGTGCCAGCAGCCCAGGACAGTACGGAAACACCATATATTTT.

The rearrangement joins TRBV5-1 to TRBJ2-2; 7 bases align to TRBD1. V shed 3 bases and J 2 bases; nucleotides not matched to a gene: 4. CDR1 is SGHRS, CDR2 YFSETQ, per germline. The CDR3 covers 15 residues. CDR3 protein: CASSWGTANTGELFF. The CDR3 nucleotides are TGCGCCAGCAGCTGGGGGACAGCCAACACCGGGGAGCTGTTTTTT.

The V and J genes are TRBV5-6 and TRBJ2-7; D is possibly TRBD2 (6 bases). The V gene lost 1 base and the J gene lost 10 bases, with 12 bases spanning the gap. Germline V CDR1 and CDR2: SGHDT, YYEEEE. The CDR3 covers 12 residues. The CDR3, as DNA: TGTGCCAGCAGCTTGAAGGGACTTGGTCAGTACTTC. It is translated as CASSLKGLGQYF.

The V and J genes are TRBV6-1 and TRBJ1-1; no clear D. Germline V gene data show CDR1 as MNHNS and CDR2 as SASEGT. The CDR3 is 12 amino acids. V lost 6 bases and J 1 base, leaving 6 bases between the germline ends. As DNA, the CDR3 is TGTGCCAGCAGGGCCTGGAACACTGAAGCTTTCTTT. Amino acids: CASRAWNTEAFF.